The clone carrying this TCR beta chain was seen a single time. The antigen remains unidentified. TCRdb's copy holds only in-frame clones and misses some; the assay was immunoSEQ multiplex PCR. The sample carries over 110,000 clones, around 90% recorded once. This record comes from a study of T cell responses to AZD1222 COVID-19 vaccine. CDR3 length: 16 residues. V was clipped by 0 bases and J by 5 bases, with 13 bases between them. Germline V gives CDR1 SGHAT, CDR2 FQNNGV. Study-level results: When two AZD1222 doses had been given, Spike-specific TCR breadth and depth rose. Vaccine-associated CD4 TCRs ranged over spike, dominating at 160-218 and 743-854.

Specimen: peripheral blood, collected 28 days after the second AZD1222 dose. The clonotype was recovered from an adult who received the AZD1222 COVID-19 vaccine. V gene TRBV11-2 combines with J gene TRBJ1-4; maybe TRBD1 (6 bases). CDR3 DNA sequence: TGTGCCAGCAGCTTAGATCTCCAGGGGTTAAATGAAAAACTGTTTTTT. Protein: CASSLDLQGLNEKLFF.